This TCR beta chain was sequenced in a study of identical twins. TCRdb called the 5' RACE reads again in MiXCR, with one record for every CDR3 protein. The sample shows roughly 690,000 distinct CDR3 sequences, 21% of them seen only once. This CDR3 contains 15 residues. Trimming stripped 2 bases from V and 2 bases from J, with 10 bases between. The V gene's germline CDR1 is MNHEY and CDR2 SVGEGT. The data were also submitted as part of a second study, on T cells expressing NK-cell markers.

Sequences were obtained from PBMCs. This TCR was sampled from a woman between 18 and 29 years old in good health. V usage is TRBV6-2 or TRBV6-3 and J usage is TRBJ1-5; perhaps TRBD1 as D (6 bases). The CDR3 is CASSYGQGRNQPQHF. CDR3 sequence (DNA): TGTGCCAGCAGTTACGGCCAGGGGCGCAATCAGCCCCAGCATTTT.